The entry that follows covers one T cell receptor (beta chain) sequence. Its specificity is unknown. The data were taken from a study of cytomegalovirus exposure and HLA in healthy donors. Broader study findings: Association with HLA alleles at 0.05 false discovery rate was found for roughly 17,000 TCR beta sequences in a later analysis. Later analysis identified a missense DCLRE1C variant that was linked to TCR beta V- and J-gene trimming. Per a prior analysis, the majority of TCR beta V segments were productive roughly 90% or roughly 30% of the time.

Trimming removed 4 bases from V and 4 bases from J, with 11 bases in between. The CDR3 runs to 13 residues. The germline CDR1 and CDR2 sequences are SGHRS and YFSETQ. Primers included in the PCR were 60 Vbeta and 13 Jbeta primers. How the authors handled the data: In a later analysis, of some 80 million unique beta chains, about 12 million appeared in at least two donors. Sequencing used immunoSEQ multiplex PCR; TCRdb keeps in-frame clones, though not all of them. The DNA gave D and trimming, while V, J and clone size come from that table. The profile shows about 140,000 clones, roughly 77% of them singletons.

Sequenced sample: PBMCs. This sequence joins TRBV5-1 and TRBJ1-1; weak D call: TRBD1 (6 bases). The TCR sequence derives from a man aged 35-49 years in good health and CMV-seronegative. The CDR3 protein is CASSQDRITEAFF. The CDR3 nucleotides are TGCGCCAGCAGCCAGGACAGAATCACTGAAGCTTTCTTT.